A selection of T cell receptor beta chains follows, all from one sample in a study of control samples from healthy donors and cancer patients. The protocol was immunoSEQ multiplex PCR, while the TCRdb copy is restricted to in-frame clones and leaves out a portion. The repertoire holds tens of thousands of clones, with 84% as singletons. The sample consisted of PBMCs. Receptors were obtained from a man between 65 and 85 years old with lung cancer. Each CDR3 is given with its conserved first and last residue. A D gene is named only where the DNA matches it firmly. Expanded clones are given a class, and other clones once, few, many or no size at all.

>NA|TRBV29-1|NA|TRBJ1-1
CSVDSAGTGTEAFF
TGCAGCGTTGATTCGGCAGGGACCGGCACTGAAGCTTTCTTT
>TRBD1|TRBV3-1/TRBV3-2|NA|TRBJ1-6
CASRTGGANSPLHF
TGTGCCAGCAGGACAGGGGGCGCAAATTCACCCCTCCACTTT
>TRBD1|TRBV27|NA|TRBJ2-2
CASSATQGSGELFF
TGTGCCAGCAGTGCCACACAGGGGAGCGGGGAGCTGTTTTTT
>NA|TRBV19|NA|TRBJ1-5
CASSISGSYSNQPQHF
TGTGCCAGTAGTATTTCAGGGAGTTATAGCAATCAGCCCCAGCATTTT
>NA|TRBV4-3|once|TRBJ1-1
CASSQDGQHTEAFF
TGCGCCAGCAGCCAAGATGGGCAGCACACTGAAGCTTTCTTT
>NA|TRBV12-5|few|TRBJ1-1
CASGLGASGTEAFF
TGTGCTAGTGGTTTGGGGGCCTCTGGCACTGAAGCTTTCTTT
>TRBD1|TRBV6-5|NA|TRBJ1-2
CASSRQGANYGYTF
TGTGCCAGCAGTCGACAGGGAGCTAACTATGGCTACACCTTC
>NA|TRBV5-8|once|TRBJ2-7
CASSPPGPASYEQYF
TGTGCCAGCAGTCCCCCGGGTCCAGCCTCCTACGAGCAGTACTTC
>NA|TRBV19|NA|TRBJ2-7
CASSITGTREQYF
TGTGCCAGTAGTATCACCGGGACGAGAGAGCAGTACTTC
>TRBD2|TRBV4-1|few|TRBJ2-1
CASSKHTSGGDNEQFF
TGCGCCAGCAGCAAACACACTAGCGGGGGAGACAATGAGCAGTTCTTC
>NA|TRBV7-3|NA|TRBJ1-3
CASSLNKGNTIYF
TGTGCCAGCAGCTTAAATAAAGGAAACACCATATATTTT
>NA|TRBV7-9|NA|TRBJ1-1
CASNKRGVETEAFF
TGTGCCAGCAATAAACGGGGAGTTGAGACTGAAGCTTTCTTT
>TRBD1|TRBV7-8|many|TRBJ1-2
CASSTTGANYGYTF
TGTGCCAGCAGCACTACAGGGGCCAACTATGGCTACACCTTC
>TRBD1|TRBV5-1|NA|TRBJ1-4
CASRLPQGADEKLFF
TGCGCCAGCAGACTACCACAGGGGGCCGATGAAAAACTGTTTTTT
>NA|TRBV24-1|NA|TRBJ2-7
CATSDSMGDEQYF
TGTGCCACCAGTGATTCCATGGGGGACGAGCAGTACTTC
>NA|TRBV19|NA|TRBJ2-7
CASSLPGTSGTVEQYF
TGTGCCAGTAGTCTACCCGGGACTTCGGGGACAGTCGAGCAGTACTTC
>NA|TRBV18|few|TRBJ2-7
CASSPSGQRSEQYF
TGTGCCAGCTCACCATCAGGACAGAGGAGCGAGCAGTACTTC
>NA|TRBV9|once|TRBJ1-3
CASSVYEGRNTIYF
TGTGCCAGCAGCGTATATGAGGGGAGAAACACCATATATTTT
>NA|TRBV4-3|few|TRBJ1-4
CASRRALNEKLFF
TGCGCCAGCAGGAGGGCCCTTAATGAAAAACTGTTTTTT
>NA|TRBV5-6|NA|TRBJ1-5
CASSLDGNSNQPQHF
TGTGCCAGCAGCTTGGACGGTAATAGCAATCAGCCCCAGCATTTT
>NA|TRBV7-8|many|TRBJ1-5
CASSRGNSQPQHF
TGTGCCAGCAGCAGGGGAAACAGTCAGCCCCAGCATTTT
>TRBD1|TRBV5-1|NA|TRBJ2-7
CASSFGTGASEQYF
TGCGCCAGCAGCTTCGGGACAGGGGCCTCCGAGCAGTACTTC
>NA|TRBV10-3|NA|TRBJ2-5
CAISGTQETQYF
TGTGCCATCAGCGGCACGCAAGAGACCCAGTACTTC
>NA|TRBV10-2|NA|TRBJ1-1
CASYGTEAFF
TGCGCCAGCTACGGCACTGAAGCTTTCTTT
>TRBD2|TRBV12-5|NA|TRBJ2-3
CASGLGWGLAGYF
TGTGCTAGTGGTTTGGGTTGGGGACTAGCGGGTTATTTT
>TRBD1|TRBV5-5|NA|TRBJ2-7
CASSLTGDHEQYF
TGTGCCAGCAGCCTAACAGGGGACCACGAGCAGTACTTC
>NA|TRBV3-1/TRBV3-2|NA|TRBJ2-7
CASSQDRKEQYF
TGTGCCAGCAGCCAAGACCGGAAGGAGCAGTACTTC
>TRBD1|TRBV18|few|TRBJ1-2
CASSPFQPTGTGNTANYGYTF
TGTGCCAGCTCACCTTTTCAACCAACCGGGACAGGGAACACAGCTAACTATGGCTACACCTTC
>NA|TRBV29-1|NA|TRBJ2-2
CSTLDTGELFF
TGCAGCACGTTGGACACCGGGGAGCTGTTTTTT
>NA|TRBV4-3|NA|TRBJ1-4
CASSQGHYNEKLFF
TGCGCCAGCAGCCAAGGACACTATAATGAAAAACTGTTTTTT
>TRBD1|TRBV3-1/TRBV3-2|NA|TRBJ1-2
CASSQPGTGVYGYTF
TGTGCCAGCAGCCAACCCGGGACAGGGGTCTATGGCTACACCTTC
>TRBD1|TRBV5-1|NA|TRBJ2-7
CASSGGQGGGYEQYF
TGCGCCAGCAGCGGGGGACAGGGGGGCGGCTACGAGCAGTACTTC
>NA|TRBV6-5|NA|TRBJ2-7
CASSYRQETYEQYF
TGTGCCAGCAGTTACCGTCAGGAAACCTACGAGCAGTACTTC
>NA|TRBV9|many|TRBJ1-5
CASSELDSNQPQHF
TGTGCCAGCAGCGAACTGGATAGCAATCAGCCCCAGCATTTT
>NA|TRBV18|NA|TRBJ2-7
CASSPDWDTSYEQYF
TGTGCCAGCTCACCAGATTGGGACACCTCCTACGAGCAGTACTTC
>TRBD1|TRBV6-6|NA|TRBJ1-2
CASSYHYPGQDYGYTF
TGTGCCAGCAGTTATCACTATCCTGGACAGGACTATGGCTACACCTTC
>NA|TRBV6-1|NA|TRBJ1-5
CASSEEWDQGFSNQPQHF
TGTGCCAGCAGTGAAGAGTGGGACCAGGGGTTTAGCAATCAGCCCCAGCATTTT
>NA|TRBV5-1|NA|TRBJ1-2
CASSLVGGNYGYTF
TGCGCCAGCAGCTTGGTCGGGGGCAACTATGGCTACACCTTC
>NA|TRBV6-5|NA|TRBJ2-2
CASSYVSGPLTGELFF
TGTGCCAGCAGTTATGTCAGCGGGCCCCTCACCGGGGAGCTGTTTTTT
>NA|TRBV30|NA|TRBJ1-4
CAWSVLNNHGSDEKLFF
TGTGCCTGGAGTGTATTAAATAACCACGGATCGGATGAAAAACTGTTTTTT
>NA|TRBV5-5|few|TRBJ1-1
CASSSHLLGNTEAFF
TGTGCCAGCAGCTCCCATTTACTGGGGAACACTGAAGCTTTCTTT
>TRBD1|TRBV28|few|TRBJ1-1
CASPPPTGVGTEAFF
TGTGCCAGCCCACCCCCAACAGGGGTCGGCACTGAAGCTTTCTTT
>NA|TRBV18|NA|TRBJ1-2
CASSPFIPENYGYTF
TGTGCCAGCTCACCTTTCATCCCCGAAAACTATGGCTACACCTTC
>NA|TRBV29-1|NA|TRBJ1-1
CSVYWTLSMNTEAFF
TGCAGCGTTTACTGGACGCTGAGCATGAACACTGAAGCTTTCTTT
>NA|TRBV27|few|TRBJ2-2
CASSLRSRADTGELFF
TGTGCCAGCAGTTTACGTAGTCGGGCTGACACCGGGGAGCTGTTTTTT
>TRBD1|TRBV7-2|NA|TRBJ2-2
CASSLALGGTGTGELFF
TGTGCCAGCAGCTTAGCTCTTGGGGGGACAGGCACCGGGGAGCTGTTTTTT
>TRBD2|TRBV15|NA|TRBJ2-3
CATSGHERGGQDTQYF
TGTGCCACCAGCGGTCATGAACGGGGGGGCCAAGATACGCAGTATTTT
>NA|TRBV5-5|NA|TRBJ2-7
CASSLASASYEQYF
TGTGCCAGCAGCTTGGCTAGCGCTTCCTACGAGCAGTACTTC
>NA|TRBV6-5|NA|TRBJ1-1
CASSYSGGKNTEAFF
TGTGCCAGCAGTTACTCGGGCGGGAAGAACACTGAAGCTTTCTTT
>NA|TRBV27|NA|TRBJ2-4
CASSSLTGGGRGYF
TGTGCCAGCAGTTCACTGACAGGGGGCGGGAGGGGGTACTTC
>NA|TRBV29-1|NA|TRBJ1-2
CSVEPGSYGYTF
TGCAGCGTTGAACCTGGGAGCTATGGCTACACCTTC
>NA|TRBV7-8|once|TRBJ2-7
CASSLGTAVEQYF
TGTGCCAGCAGCTTAGGAACCGCCGTCGAGCAGTACTTC
>NA|TRBV7-2|NA|TRBJ1-2
CASSLGQFLNYGYTF
TGTGCCAGCAGCTTAGGACAGTTTCTCAACTATGGCTACACCTTC
>NA|TRBV3-1/TRBV3-2|NA|TRBJ2-7
CASSPSARGSYEQYF
TGTGCCAGCAGCCCCTCCGCGCGGGGCTCCTACGAGCAGTACTTC
>NA|TRBV5-1|NA|TRBJ1-6
CASSPGPDNSPLHF
TGCGCCAGCAGCCCCGGGCCAGATAATTCACCCCTCCACTTT
>TRBD1|TRBV27|NA|TRBJ2-1
CASSSRQGVEQFF
TGTGCCAGCAGTTCCCGACAGGGCGTGGAGCAGTTCTTC
>NA|TRBV30|NA|TRBJ1-4
CAWRKLDVGDEKLFF
TGTGCCTGGAGGAAGCTGGACGTGGGCGATGAAAAACTGTTTTTT
>TRBD1|TRBV18|NA|TRBJ2-5
CASSPPDRGPQETQYF
TGTGCCAGCTCACCACCTGACAGGGGCCCACAGGAGACCCAGTACTTC